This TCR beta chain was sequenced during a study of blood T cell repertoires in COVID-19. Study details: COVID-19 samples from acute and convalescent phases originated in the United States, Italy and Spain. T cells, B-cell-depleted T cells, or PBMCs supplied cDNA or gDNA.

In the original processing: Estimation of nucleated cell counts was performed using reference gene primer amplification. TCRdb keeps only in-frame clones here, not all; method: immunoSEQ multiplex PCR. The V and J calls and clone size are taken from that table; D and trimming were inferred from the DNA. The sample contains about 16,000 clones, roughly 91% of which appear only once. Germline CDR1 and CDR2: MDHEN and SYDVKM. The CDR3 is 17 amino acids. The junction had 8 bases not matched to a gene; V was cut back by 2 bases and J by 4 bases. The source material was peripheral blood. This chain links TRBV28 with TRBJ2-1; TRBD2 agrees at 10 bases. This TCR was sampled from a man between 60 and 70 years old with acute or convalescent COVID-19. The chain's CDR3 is CASSLEVAGGPYNEQFF. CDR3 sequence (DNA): TGTGCCAGCAGTTTAGAGGTAGCGGGGGGACCTTACAATGAGCAGTTCTTC. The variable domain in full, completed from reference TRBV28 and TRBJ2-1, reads DVKVTQSSRYLVKRTGEKVFLECVQDMDHENMFWYRQDPGLGLRLIYFSYDVKMKEKGDIPEGYSVSREKKERFSLILESASTNQTSMYLCASSLEVAGGPYNEQFFGPGTRLTVL.